These T cell receptor beta chains were read from a single sample in a study of cytotoxic CD8 clonotypes in ibrutinib-treated CLL. Generated by immunoSEQ multiplex PCR, the TCRdb table keeps only in-frame clones and is missing some. The table lists about 130,000 clones, about four fifths of them singletons. The sequencing here drew on PBMCs, taken after 12 months of ibrutinib treatment. The receptors were gathered from a human donor with chronic lymphocytic leukemia. The CDR3 runs from the conserved cysteine through the conserved F or W. The order of the fields is V gene, clone size, D gene, J gene, CDR3 protein, CDR3 DNA. The D gene is left open where the match is weak. Clone size is shown for a subset of rows, as once, few, many or a class of expanded clone.

v_gene: TRBV6-6; abundance: NA; d_gene: TRBD1; j_gene: TRBJ2-7; CDR3aa: CASSWTGVYEQYF; CDR3nt: TGTGCCAGCAGTTGGACAGGGGTCTACGAGCAGTACTTC
v_gene: TRBV18; abundance: NA; d_gene: NA; j_gene: TRBJ2-5; CDR3aa: CASSPLSSIETQYF; CDR3nt: TGTGCCAGCTCACCGCTTTCCAGTATAGAGACCCAGTACTTC
v_gene: TRBV15; abundance: NA; d_gene: TRBD1; j_gene: TRBJ1-2; CDR3aa: CATSRGTGKGSYGYTF; CDR3nt: TGTGCCACCAGCAGAGGGACAGGGAAGGGAAGCTATGGCTACACCTTC
v_gene: TRBV6-5; abundance: NA; d_gene: TRBD2; j_gene: TRBJ2-1; CDR3aa: CASSGREPSYNEQFF; CDR3nt: TGTGCCAGCAGTGGGCGGGAGCCTTCCTACAATGAGCAGTTCTTC
v_gene: TRBV7-2; abundance: NA; d_gene: NA; j_gene: TRBJ2-7; CDR3aa: CASSLWPLSGTTYEQYF; CDR3nt: TGTGCCAGCAGCTTATGGCCCCTATCGGGTACCACCTACGAGCAGTACTTC
v_gene: TRBV29-1; abundance: NA; d_gene: NA; j_gene: TRBJ2-2; CDR3aa: CSVPTGSSTGELFF; CDR3nt: TGCAGCGTGCCGACAGGCTCGAGCACCGGGGAGCTGTTTTTT
v_gene: TRBV2; abundance: few; d_gene: NA; j_gene: TRBJ1-1; CDR3aa: CASRDALTGNTEAFF; CDR3nt: TGTGCCAGCAGAGACGCCCTGACAGGGAACACTGAAGCTTTCTTT
v_gene: TRBV7-2; abundance: NA; d_gene: NA; j_gene: TRBJ2-4; CDR3aa: CASSLAPGLKNIQYF; CDR3nt: TGTGCCAGCAGCCTGGCCCCGGGACTCAAAAACATTCAGTACTTC
v_gene: TRBV12-5; abundance: NA; d_gene: NA; j_gene: TRBJ2-4; CDR3aa: CASGLWEVGIQYF; CDR3nt: TGTGCTAGTGGCCTGTGGGAAGTGGGCATTCAGTACTTC
v_gene: TRBV11-2; abundance: NA; d_gene: TRBD1; j_gene: TRBJ1-3; CDR3aa: CASSADRGLGNTIYF; CDR3nt: TGTGCCAGCAGTGCGGACAGGGGCCTAGGGAACACCATATATTTT
v_gene: TRBV11-2; abundance: once; d_gene: NA; j_gene: TRBJ1-4; CDR3aa: CASSQGLDEKLFF; CDR3nt: TGTGCCAGCAGCCAGGGTTTGGACGAAAAACTGTTTTTT
v_gene: TRBV19; abundance: NA; d_gene: NA; j_gene: TRBJ2-3; CDR3aa: CASSPTTGSRTDTQYF; CDR3nt: TGTGCCAGTAGTCCGACGACAGGATCACGCACAGATACGCAGTATTTT
v_gene: TRBV9; abundance: once; d_gene: NA; j_gene: TRBJ2-3; CDR3aa: CASSPMRAVDGTDTQYF; CDR3nt: TGTGCCAGCAGCCCGATGAGGGCCGTTGACGGCACAGATACGCAGTATTTT
v_gene: TRBV10-3; abundance: NA; d_gene: NA; j_gene: TRBJ1-5; CDR3aa: CAIRGGMGQPQHF; CDR3nt: TGTGCCATCAGAGGAGGGATGGGACAGCCCCAGCATTTT